The 11 T cell receptor beta chains below come from one sample, sequenced in a study of blood T cell repertoires in COVID-19. Generated by immunoSEQ multiplex PCR, the TCRdb table keeps only in-frame clones and is missing some. Seen here are more than 300,000 clones, 85% to 90% observed once, and the top ten hold about 10%. Material: PBMCs or T cells enriched from blood (not recorded which). These receptors were taken from a woman under 30 who had recovered from COVID-19.

The chain has TRBV19 and TRBJ2-7; 9 bases are a match to TRBD1. The V segment lost 2 bases and the J segment 1 base; nucleotides outside the gene matches: 6. The CDR3 totals 16 residues. Germline V lookup: CDR1 LNHDA, CDR2 SQIVND (reference sequence). This CDR3 is CASSIRGTGRSYEQYF. CDR3 DNA sequence: TGTGCCAGTAGTATACGCGGGACAGGGAGATCCTACGAGCAGTACTTC.

V usage is TRBV11-2 and J usage is TRBJ1-1; D is unresolved. Germline values: CDR1 SGHAT, CDR2 FQNNGV. The CDR3 runs 13 residues. The V end lost 3 bases, the J end lost 1 base, and 6 bases lay between the germline ends. The DNA for the CDR3 is TGTGCCAGCAGCTTTCAGTCGAACACTGAAGCTTTCTTT. As protein: CASSFQSNTEAFF.

This clone came up once. This chain connects TRBV5-5 to TRBJ2-7; a possible D gene is TRBD2 (5 bases). The CDR3 contains 13 residues. Trimming removed 2 bases at V and 2 bases at J, with 8 bases between. Germline V gene sequence: CDR1 SGHKS, CDR2 YYEKEE (reference sequence). CDR3 amino acids: CASSFTGTYEQYF. In nucleotides, the CDR3 is TGTGCCAGCAGCTTCACGGGAACCTACGAGCAGTACTTC.

V is TRBV19 and J is TRBJ1-1, with D perhaps TRBD1 (6 bases). Germline V gene data show CDR1 as LNHDA and CDR2 as SQIVND (reference sequence). The CDR3 loop spans 16 amino acids. Between the trimmed V and J ends, which lost 5 bases and 4 bases, there was a span of 20 bases. CDR3 coding DNA: TGTGCCAGTAGTGCCAGGCCGGGACACCAGATCACTGAAGCTTTCTTT. This gives the protein CASSARPGHQITEAFF.

The genes are TRBV27 and TRBJ1-2; 11 nucleotides align to TRBD1. This CDR3 has 14 residues. Trimming at V came to 6 bases and at J to 4 bases, leaving 4 bases not matched to a gene. Germline V CDR1 and CDR2: MNHEY, SMNVEV (reference sequence). This CDR3 reads CASRWTGGSYGYTF. The CDR3 nucleotides are TGTGCCAGCAGATGGACAGGGGGCTCCTATGGCTACACCTTC.

The chain employs TRBV12-5 and TRBJ1-2, with no clear D. The CDR3 sequence is 15 residues long. Germline V CDR1 and CDR2: LGHNT, FRNRAP. V was trimmed by 3 bases and J by 2 bases, leaving 13 bases between them. CDR3 sequence (DNA): TGTGCTAGTGGTTTTCAAAATCCGAGAAACTATGGCTACACCTTC. Translated: CASGFQNPRNYGYTF. The full variable domain, in which reference TRBV12-5 and TRBJ1-2 provide the parts outside the CDR3, is DARVTQTPRHKVTEMGQEVTMRCQPILGHNTVFWYRQTMMQGLELLAYFRNRAPLDDSGMPKDRFSAEMPDATLATLKIQPSEPRDSAVYFCASGFQNPRNYGYTFGSGTRLTVV.

The chain employs TRBV9 and TRBJ2-1; 7 bases agree with TRBD1. V dropped 4 bases and J dropped 9; count of bases not matched to a gene: 16. The length of the CDR3 is 16 residues. Germline assignment: CDR1 SGDLS and CDR2 YYNGEE. CDR3 residues: CASSHNQGGGSREQFF. In DNA form, the CDR3 reads TGTGCCAGCAGCCATAATCAAGGGGGCGGGTCGCGTGAGCAGTTCTTC.

This clone occurred once. The chain couples TRBV19 to TRBJ1-5; D not resolved. CDR3 length: 17 residues. Germline V gene lookup returns CDR1 LNHDA and CDR2 SQIVND (reference sequence). V shed 6 bases and J shed 0 bases, with 18 bases lying between them. CDR3 in DNA: TGTGCCAGTAGCACCCTTGGTTACCTAAATAGCAATCAGCCCCAGCATTTT. Amino acids: CASSTLGYLNSNQPQHF.

The chain is built from TRBV3-1 (or the pseudogene TRBV3-2) and TRBJ1-2; 11 bases line up with TRBD1. Unmatched junction bases numbered 10, after V lost 3 bases and J lost 4 bases. The CDR3 loop spans 17 amino acids. CDR1 and CDR2 from the germline V gene are LGHDT and YNNKEL (reference sequence). For the CDR3, the DNA is TGTGCCAGCAGCCACGAAGGACAGGGGGCGATATCCTATGGCTACACCTTC. Protein product: CASSHEGQGAISYGYTF.

The CDR3 loop reads CASSLELATSGGHTDTQYF. CDR3 in DNA: TGTGCCAGCAGCTTAGAACTGGCGACTAGCGGGGGCCACACAGATACGCAGTATTTT. This chain joins TRBV13 and TRBJ2-3, with 12 bases matching TRBD2. Germline CDR1 is PRHDT and CDR2 is FYEKMQ (reference sequence). Germline trimming cut 1 base from V and 2 bases from J; bases unmatched to any gene: 10. This CDR3 comprises 19 residues.

The V and J genes are TRBV6-5 and TRBJ2-7; weak D call: TRBD1 (6 bases). Deletions cut 0 bases from V and 3 bases from J, with 15 bases between. Germline lookup yields CDR1 MNHEY and CDR2 SVGAGI. The CDR3 totals 16 residues. The CDR3 sequence is CASSYSTGAGVYEQYF. CDR3 DNA sequence: TGTGCCAGCAGTTACTCGACCGGGGCAGGGGTCTACGAGCAGTACTTC.